Each of the 32 T cell receptor beta chains below was sequenced from the same sample in a study of identical twins. MiXCR, applied by TCRdb to the 5' RACE reads, yields one record per CDR3 protein. The table has about 340,000 distinct CDR3 sequences, approximately 9.1% seen once. Sequences were obtained from naive T cells sorted from blood. These receptors were taken from a woman between 45 and 65 years old in good health.

This clonotype showed up just a few times. The chain is built from TRBV28 and TRBJ2-5; TRBD2 might be the D (5 bases). The CDR3 contains 15 residues. V was trimmed by 4 bases and J by 5 bases, leaving 17 bases between them. Germline CDR1 reads MDHEN; CDR2 reads SYDVKM. CDR3 residues: CASSSPPGIEETQYF. The CDR3 DNA follows: TGTGCCAGCAGTTCCCCACCGGGGATCGAGGAGACCCAGTACTTC.

This clonotype was recorded at least ten times. The genes are TRBV12-3 or TRBV12-4 and TRBJ2-3; the match to TRBD2 covers 7 bases. The V and J ends lost 3 bases and 2 bases, in that order; junction bases with no gene match: 5. This CDR3 spans 15 amino acids. The CDR3 region is CASSLEGGPTDTQYF. CDR3 bases: TGTGCCAGCAGTTTGGAGGGAGGGCCCACAGATACGCAGTATTTT.

The rearrangement links TRBV6-5 to TRBJ1-1; D gene ambiguous. CDR1 is MNHEY, CDR2 SVGAGI, per germline. V was cut by 4 bases and J by 0 bases, with 6 bases left in between. The CDR3 has 13 residues. The CDR3 sequence: CASSSVMNTEAFF. The CDR3 nucleotides read TGTGCCAGCAGTTCTGTAATGAACACTGAAGCTTTCTTT.

This clonotype was detected a few times. The chain has TRBV5-1 and TRBJ1-5; 11 bases align to TRBD1. Germline-derived CDR1 and CDR2 are SGHRS and YFSETQ. The CDR3 sequence is 15 residues long. Trimming cost V 4 bases and J 5 bases; bases outside gene matches: 5. CDR3 DNA sequence: TGCGCCAGCAGCGGCGGGACAGGGGGAGATCAGCCCCAGCATTTT. Translated, it gives CASSGGTGGDQPQHF. Together with reference TRBV5-1 and TRBJ1-5, the CDR3 gives the full variable domain: KAGVTQTPRYLIKTRGQQVTLSCSPISGHRSVSWYQQTPGQGLQFLFEYFSETQRNKGNFPGRFSGRQFSNSRSEMNVSTLELGDSALYLCASSGGTGGDQPQHFGDGTRLSIL.

This clonotype was counted a few times. The V gene is TRBV5-1, the J gene TRBJ2-2; 7 nucleotides line up with TRBD2. The CDR3 sequence is 15 residues long. Per germline, CDR1 SGHRS and CDR2 YFSETQ. Germline trimming cut 4 bases from V and 2 bases from J; bases unmatched to any gene: 5. In DNA, the CDR3 is TGCGCCAGCAGCGCGTCGGGAGGTAACACCGGGGAGCTGTTTTTT. The encoded protein is CASSASGGNTGELFF.

This chain connects TRBV29-1 to TRBJ2-1; 11 positions match TRBD2. V lost 4 bases to trimming and J lost 4 bases; unmatched junction nucleotides: 9. The germline V gene has CDR1 SQVTM and CDR2 ANQGSEA. This CDR3 is 16 amino acids long. CDR3 in amino acids: CSVGGLAEKKYNEQFF. The CDR3 nucleotides read TGCAGCGTTGGGGGACTAGCGGAAAAAAAATACAATGAGCAGTTCTTC.

This clonotype has just a few counts. The chain links TRBV2 to TRBJ2-3, with D unclear. The CDR3 covers 14 residues. V lost 5 bases and J 9 bases, leaving 18 bases between the germline ends. The V gene's germline CDR1 is SNHLY and CDR2 FYNNEI. The CDR3 DNA is TGTGCCAGCAGTCCTGGGTCTTCCCCCGGGACGCAGTATTTT. It codes for CASSPGSSPGTQYF.

The chain has TRBV10-3 and TRBJ2-3; D may be TRBD2 (6 bases). The CDR3 runs 13 residues. Germline assignment: CDR1 ENHRY and CDR2 SYGVKD. Trimming shortened V by 8 bases and J by 1 base, and 10 bases separated the two germline ends. The CDR3, as DNA: TGTGCCATCCTGCCTAGCGGCACAGATACGCAGTATTTT. It codes for CAILPSGTDTQYF.

In its sample, this clonotype was seen a few times. The chain links TRBV7-3 to TRBJ2-3, with 8 bases identical to TRBD2. V trimming: 4 bases; J trimming: 4 bases; junction bases outside the gene matches: 7. Germline V gene lookup returns CDR1 SGHTA and CDR2 FQGTGA. There are 15 residues in the CDR3. CDR3 region: CASSSSGSLADTQYF. The CDR3, as DNA: TGTGCCAGCAGCTCAAGCGGGAGTCTGGCAGATACGCAGTATTTT.

J is TRBJ1-1 and V is TRBV7-9; D remains unclear. In germline, CDR1 is SEHNR, CDR2 FQNEAQ (reference sequence). V dropped 7 bases and J dropped 3 bases, with 12 bases sitting between them. The CDR3 has 13 amino acids. As DNA, the CDR3 is TGTGCCAGCACCAAGGGCAGAGACACTGAAGCTTTCTTT. Protein: CASTKGRDTEAFF.

There are a few counts of this clonotype. CDR3 residues: CSARAGVVETQYF. Here the CDR3 DNA reads TGCAGTGCTAGGGCAGGGGTGGTGGAGACCCAGTACTTC. The rearrangement uses TRBV20-1 and TRBJ2-5; D possibly corresponds to TRBD1 (6 bases). The CDR3 covers 13 residues. Trimming cost V 3 bases and J 5 bases, with 13 bases left between them. CDR1 is DFQATT and CDR2 is SNEGSKA in the germline V gene (reference sequence).

The chain links TRBV5-1 to TRBJ1-5, with TRBD1 matching 11 bases. Per germline, CDR1 SGHRS and CDR2 YFSETQ. The ends lost 0 bases at V and 4 bases at J; junction bases unmatched: 9. The CDR3 has 18 amino acids. DNA of the CDR3: TGCGCCAGCAGCTTGGGGCCGGGACAGGGGGTACCAAATCAGCCCCAGCATTTT. This gives the protein CASSLGPGQGVPNQPQHF.

Written as DNA, the CDR3 is TGCAGCGCTCATTGGGGGGCCGGGGAGCTGTTTTTT. The encoded protein is CSAHWGAGELFF. The chain combines TRBV29-1 with TRBJ2-2; a possible D gene is TRBD2 (6 bases). The CDR3 covers 12 residues. V gave up 7 bases and J gave up 6 bases, with 12 bases separating them. Germline V CDR1 and CDR2: SQVTM, ANQGSEA.

This clonotype has ten or more counts. V and J are TRBV5-6 and TRBJ2-3; D is uncertain. Per the germline V gene, CDR1 is SGHDT and CDR2 is YYEEEE. With 4 bases removed from V and 6 bases from J, the gap between germline ends came to 9 bases. CDR3 length: 12 amino acids. Written as DNA, the CDR3 is TGTGCCAGCAGCCCTCTGTGGGATACGCAGTATTTT. It specifies CASSPLWDTQYF.

This clonotype came up many times. CDR3 region: CASSSRVGDDGYTF. CDR3 nucleotides: TGTGCCAGCAGCTCGAGGGTCGGGGACGATGGCTACACCTTC. This chain links TRBV11-3 with TRBJ1-2; the D gene is possibly TRBD1 (5 bases). CDR3 length: 14 residues. From germline, CDR1 is SGHNT and CDR2 YENEEA. The V and J ends lost 4 bases and 6 bases respectively, with 15 bases between them.

The chain couples TRBV19 to TRBJ2-7; D unresolved. The germline V gene encodes CDR1 LNHDA and CDR2 SQIVND (reference sequence). V lost 4 bases, J lost 4 bases, and 5 bases lay in between. The CDR3 is 11 residues long. CDR3 DNA: TGTGCCAGTAGTAACACATACGAGCAGTACTTC. This codes for CASSNTYEQYF.

This clonotype was seen just once. The rearrangement uses TRBV20-1 and TRBJ2-3; D not resolved. V lost 6 bases, J lost 3 bases, and 7 bases lay in between. This CDR3 is 11 amino acids long. Per the germline V gene, CDR1 is DFQATT and CDR2 is SNEGSKA (reference sequence). The CDR3 loop reads CSARRTDTQYF. CDR3 bases: TGCAGTGCGCGACGGACAGATACGCAGTATTTT.

V and J are TRBV20-1 and TRBJ2-1, with 11 bases matching TRBD2. Germline CDR1 and CDR2: DFQATT and SNEGSKA (reference sequence). CDR3 size: 14 residues. The V segment lost 6 bases and the J segment 4 bases; nucleotides outside the gene matches: 5. The CDR3 nucleotides read TGCAGTGCGAGGACTAGCGGGCTTTACAATGAGCAGTTCTTC. Translation gives CSARTSGLYNEQFF.

This clonotype was observed many times. The chain carries TRBV20-1 and TRBJ1-5; weak D call: TRBD1 (6 bases). V lost 5 bases and J lost 0, with 17 bases in between. This CDR3 has 16 amino acids. Germline loops: CDR1 DFQATT, CDR2 SNEGSKA (reference sequence). CDR3 region: CSAEDRYGGSNQPQHF. In DNA form, the CDR3 reads TGCAGTGCTGAAGACAGGTACGGGGGTAGCAATCAGCCCCAGCATTTT.

This clonotype was counted a few times. V gene TRBV20-1 combines with J gene TRBJ1-1; no reliable D call. V was cut by 0 bases and J by 1 base, with 9 bases left in between. The germline gives CDR1 DFQATT, CDR2 SNEGSKA (reference sequence). The CDR3 has 14 residues. This chain's CDR3 is CSARDRRANTEAFF. DNA for the CDR3: TGCAGTGCTAGAGATAGGAGGGCGAACACTGAAGCTTTCTTT.

The rearrangement uses TRBV5-1 and TRBJ2-1; a possible D gene is TRBD1 (6 bases). The CDR3 sequence is 15 residues long. The V end lost 6 bases, the J end lost 0 bases, and 13 bases lay between the germline ends. Germline CDR1 and CDR2: SGHRS and YFSETQ. The CDR3: CASTQQGSSYNEQFF. The CDR3 DNA follows: TGCGCCAGCACCCAACAGGGCAGCTCCTACAATGAGCAGTTCTTC.

This clonotype has just a few counts. The chain combines TRBV24-1 with TRBJ2-2; D assignment may be TRBD1 or TRBD2 (5 bases each). Germline-derived CDR1 and CDR2 are KGHDR and SFDVKD. The CDR3 totals 16 residues. Trimming cost V 2 bases and J 0 bases, with 9 bases left between them. DNA for the CDR3: TGTGCCACCAGTGATTGGGGGACGGCGAACACCGGGGAGCTGTTTTTT. As protein: CATSDWGTANTGELFF.

This clonotype was observed a few times. The chain links TRBV12-3 or TRBV12-4 to TRBJ2-1, with no clear D. Between the trimmed V and J ends, which lost 3 bases and 2 bases, there was a span of 11 bases. This CDR3 is built from 15 residues. CDR3 residues: CASSFRDGAYNEQFF. Here the CDR3 DNA reads TGTGCCAGCAGTTTCCGCGACGGAGCCTACAATGAGCAGTTCTTC.

This clonotype was observed at least ten times. The V and J genes are TRBV2 and TRBJ1-2, with 8 bases matching TRBD1. V was clipped by 3 bases and J by 4 bases; unmatched bases: 10. The CDR3 spans 16 residues. Germline lookup yields CDR1 SNHLY and CDR2 FYNNEI. The CDR3 nucleotides are TGTGCCAGCAGTGATCTAAGTCAGGGGGCTATCTATGGCTACACCTTC. It translates to CASSDLSQGAIYGYTF. Together with reference TRBV2 and TRBJ1-2, the CDR3 gives the full variable domain: EPEVTQTPSHQVTQMGQEVILRCVPISNHLYFYWYRQILGQKVEFLVSFYNNEISEKSEIFDDQFSVERPDGSNFTLKIRSTKLEDSAMYFCASSDLSQGAIYGYTFGSGTRLTVV.

The table lists this clonotype with a few counts. The chain couples TRBV7-3 to TRBJ2-5; D is unclear. V was shortened by 4 bases and J by 4 bases, with 10 bases between the two germline ends. Germline V CDR1 and CDR2: SGHTA, FQGTGA. The CDR3 runs 13 residues. CDR3 nucleotide sequence: TGTGCCAGCAGCTCGGTCGGTGGAGAGACCCAGTACTTC. It yields the protein CASSSVGGETQYF.

The chain uses TRBV19 and TRBJ2-6; D gene unclear. Germline assignment: CDR1 LNHDA and CDR2 SQIVND (reference sequence). The CDR3 length is 15 residues. V lost 5 bases and J lost 0, with 8 bases in between. CDR3 in DNA: TGTGCCAGTAGTCTCTGGAGCTCTGGGGCCAACGTCCTGACTTTC. This encodes CASSLWSSGANVLTF. Combining the CDR3 with reference TRBV19 and TRBJ2-6 gives the whole variable domain DGGITQSPKYLFRKEGQNVTLSCEQNLNHDAMYWYRQDPGQGLRLIYYSQIVNDFQKGDIAEGYSVSREKKESFPLTVTSAQKNPTAFYLCASSLWSSGANVLTFGAGSRLTVL.

This clonotype was recorded at least ten times. The CDR3 DNA follows: TGTGCCAGCAGCTTACATCCGTGGACTGATAACACCGGGGAGCTGTTTTTT. This sequence encodes CASSLHPWTDNTGELFF. V and J are TRBV7-8 and TRBJ2-2, with D perhaps matching TRBD2 (5 bases). The CDR3 has 17 amino acids. Germline loops: CDR1 SGHVS, CDR2 FQNEAQ. The ends were cut back, 2 bases at V and 2 bases at J, with 15 bases in the middle.

The rearrangement joins TRBV27 to TRBJ2-1; perhaps D is TRBD1 or TRBD2 (5 bases each). Trimming stripped 5 bases from V and 13 bases from J, with 15 bases between. From germline, CDR1 is MNHEY and CDR2 SMNVEV (reference sequence). The CDR3 contains 12 residues. For the CDR3, the DNA is TGTGCCAGCAGTCCTACGGGGCTATTTCAGTTCTTC. It encodes CASSPTGLFQFF.

The chain combines TRBV29-1 with TRBJ2-2, with D possibly TRBD2 on 6 matching bases. Looked up from germline, CDR1 is SQVTM and CDR2 is ANQGSEA. The ends were cut back, 7 bases at V and 5 bases at J, with 20 bases in the middle. The CDR3 contains 15 residues. The CDR3 DNA reads TGCAGCGCCGAGATTCGGGAGAGCGGTACCGGGGAGCTGTTTTTT. It codes for CSAEIRESGTGELFF.

This clonotype has ten or more counts. V usage is TRBV20-1 and J usage is TRBJ2-5; the D gene is possibly TRBD1 (6 bases). The CDR3 totals 14 residues. V lost 1 base to trimming and J lost 1 base, with 10 bases between them. Germline V gives CDR1 DFQATT, CDR2 SNEGSKA (reference sequence). For the CDR3, the DNA is TGCAGTGCTAGAGGACAGACAGGCCAAGAGACCCAGTACTTC. This codes for CSARGQTGQETQYF.

This clonotype was observed a few times. CDR3 sequence (DNA): TGTGCCAGCAGTTCCCTGCCGGGAGGGGGTAAGCAGTACTTC. This encodes CASSSLPGGGKQYF. The V and J genes are TRBV28 and TRBJ2-7, with 8 bases aligning to TRBD2. This CDR3 region has 14 residues. From germline, CDR1 is MDHEN and CDR2 SYDVKM. V shed 4 bases and J 8 bases; nucleotides not matched to a gene: 10.

The V gene is TRBV7-9, the J gene TRBJ2-3; D may be TRBD2 (6 bases). Germline assignment: CDR1 SEHNR and CDR2 FQNEAQ (reference sequence). The germline V and J ends were trimmed by 4 bases and 4 bases, with 18 bases remaining between them. The CDR3 sequence is 16 residues long. The DNA for the CDR3 is TGTGCCAGCAGCTCCGAGGGACTGCCGGGAGCAGATACGCAGTATTTT. Protein: CASSSEGLPGADTQYF.